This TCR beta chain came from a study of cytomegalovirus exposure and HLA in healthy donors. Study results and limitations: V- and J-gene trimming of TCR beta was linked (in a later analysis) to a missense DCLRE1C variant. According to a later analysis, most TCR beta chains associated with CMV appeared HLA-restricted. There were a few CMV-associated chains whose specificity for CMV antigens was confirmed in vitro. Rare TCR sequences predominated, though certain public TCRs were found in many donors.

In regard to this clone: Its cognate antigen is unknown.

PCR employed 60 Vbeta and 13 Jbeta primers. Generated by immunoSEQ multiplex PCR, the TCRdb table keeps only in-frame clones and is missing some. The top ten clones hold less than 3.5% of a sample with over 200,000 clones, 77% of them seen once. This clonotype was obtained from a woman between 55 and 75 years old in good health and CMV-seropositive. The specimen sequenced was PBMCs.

Here the CDR3 DNA reads TGTGCCATCAGTGAAGCGGGGGCCCCCAATCAGCCCCAGCATTTT. Translating it yields CAISEAGAPNQPQHF. V usage is TRBV10-3 and J usage is TRBJ1-5, with TRBD1 as a possible D gene (6 bases). V gave up 3 bases and J gave up 3 bases, with 12 bases separating them. In germline, CDR1 is ENHRY, CDR2 SYGVKD. The CDR3 covers 15 residues.